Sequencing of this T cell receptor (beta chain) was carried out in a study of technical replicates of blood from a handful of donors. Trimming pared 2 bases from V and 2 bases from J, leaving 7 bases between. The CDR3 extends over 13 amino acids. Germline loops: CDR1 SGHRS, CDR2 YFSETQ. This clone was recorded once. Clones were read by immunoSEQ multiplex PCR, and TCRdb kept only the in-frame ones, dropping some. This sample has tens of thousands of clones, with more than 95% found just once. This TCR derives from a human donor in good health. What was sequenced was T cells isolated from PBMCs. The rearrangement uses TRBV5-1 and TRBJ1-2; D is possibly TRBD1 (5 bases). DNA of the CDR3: TGCGCCAGCAGCTTAGACAGAAACTATGGCTACACCTTC. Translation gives CASSLDRNYGYTF.